The T cell receptor beta chain under discussion was sequenced for a study of cytomegalovirus exposure and HLA in healthy donors. Study-wide results and caveats: TRBV6-2, TRBV6-3 and other indistinguishable V segments were excluded.

Worth noting for this clone: Its antigen is unidentified.

The PCR had 60 Vbeta and 13 Jbeta primers. Some clones are missing from TCRdb's copy, which holds only in-frame ones; the method was immunoSEQ multiplex PCR. The table records under 200,000 clones, around 68% of them present only once. The CDR3 is 15 amino acids. V lost 1 base to trimming and J lost 8 bases, with 17 bases between them. Per germline, CDR1 MNHNS and CDR2 SASEGT. The clonotype was recovered from a man aged 50-59 years in good health and CMV-seronegative. The sequenced sample was PBMCs. The gene calls are TRBV6-1 and TRBJ1-2; tentatively, D is TRBD1 (5 bases). The DNA for the CDR3 is TGTGCCAGCAGTGAAGATCGCACAGGCCCTAAAGGCTACACCTTC. Its protein product is CASSEDRTGPKGYTF.